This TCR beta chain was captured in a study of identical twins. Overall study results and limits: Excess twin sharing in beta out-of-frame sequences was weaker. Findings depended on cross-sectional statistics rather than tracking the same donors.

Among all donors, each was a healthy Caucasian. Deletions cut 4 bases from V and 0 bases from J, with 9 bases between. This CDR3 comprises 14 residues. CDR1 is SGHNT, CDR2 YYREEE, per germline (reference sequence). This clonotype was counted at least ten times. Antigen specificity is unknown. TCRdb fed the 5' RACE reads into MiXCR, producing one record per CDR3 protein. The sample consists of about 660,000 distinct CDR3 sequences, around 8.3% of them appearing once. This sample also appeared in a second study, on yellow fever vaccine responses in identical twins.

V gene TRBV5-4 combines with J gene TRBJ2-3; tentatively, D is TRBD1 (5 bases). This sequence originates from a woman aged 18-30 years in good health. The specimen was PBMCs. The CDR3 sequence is CASSPDISTDTQYF. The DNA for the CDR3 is TGTGCCAGCAGCCCGGACATAAGCACAGATACGCAGTATTTT. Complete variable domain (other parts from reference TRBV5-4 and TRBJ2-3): ETGVTQSPTHLIKTRGQQVTLRCSSQSGHNTVSWYQQALGQGPQFIFQYYREEENGRGNFPPRFSGLQFPNYSSELNVNALELDDSALYLCASSPDISTDTQYFGPGTRLTVL.